The T cell receptor (beta chain) described here comes from a study of cytomegalovirus exposure and HLA in healthy donors. 60 Vbeta and 13 Jbeta primers were used in PCR. The table came from immunoSEQ multiplex PCR; TCRdb's copy has only in-frame clones and leaves some out. The repertoire holds about 67,000 clones, with around 87% as singletons. Notes on the study in general: Immune exposure was documented only through CMV serostatus.

A remark on this clone: Its antigen remains unknown.

Trimming took 5 bases from V and 4 from J; bases not matched to a gene: 8. CDR1 and CDR2 from the germline V gene are MNHNS and SASEGT. This CDR3 is 15 amino acids long. The chain has TRBV6-1 and TRBJ1-5, with TRBD1 identical over 7 bases. The sequencing sample was made of PBMCs. This TCR was recovered from a woman in her 30s in good health and CMV-seropositive. The CDR3 spells CASSRGDSGNQPQHF. CDR3 DNA: TGTGCCAGCAGTCGTGGGGACAGCGGAAATCAGCCCCAGCATTTT.